The rows below give T cell receptor beta chains drawn from one sample of a study of early T cells in non-severe SARS-CoV-2 infection. TCRdb analysed the 5' RACE reads with MiXCR anew, one entry per CDR3 protein. This sample has about 80,000 distinct CDR3 sequences, with around 12% found just once. The sample here was whole blood, taken at baseline. The receptor source for this set is an adult who was a healthcare worker with PCR-confirmed SARS-CoV-2 infection or an uninfected control (not recorded which). The donor label of this sample is uncertain. The CDR3 runs from the conserved cysteine through the conserved F or W.

length: 13
V: TRBV3-1
J: TRBJ2-3
CDR3: CASSKDGADTQYF

length: 13
V: TRBV9
J: TRBJ2-2
CDR3: CASSPADTGELFF

length: 15
V: TRBV18
J: TRBJ1-4
CDR3: CASSRQGLEWEKLFF

length: 17
V: TRBV18
J: TRBJ1-1
CDR3: CASSPPDGGGLNTEAFF

length: 16
V: TRBV9
J: TRBJ2-3
CDR3: CASGTSGRAGTDTQYF

length: 11
V: TRBV12-3/TRBV12-4
J: TRBJ1-6
CDR3: CASSSFGPLHF

length: 15
V: TRBV4-1
J: TRBJ1-6
CDR3: CASSQVGRKNSPLHF

length: 16
V: TRBV12-3/TRBV12-4
J: TRBJ2-1
CDR3: CASTRASSGSYNEQFF

length: 15
V: TRBV5-6
J: TRBJ1-1
CDR3: CASSLTGTWRTEAFF

length: 14
V: TRBV5-5
J: TRBJ1-1
CDR3: CASSLLDSDSEAFF

length: 15
V: TRBV18
J: TRBJ2-3
CDR3: CASSPSRGSTDTQYF

length: 13
V: TRBV29-1
J: TRBJ2-5
CDR3: CSVGRGLQETQYF

length: 14
V: TRBV3-1
J: TRBJ2-7
CDR3: CASSQDINAGEQYF

length: 15
V: TRBV9
J: TRBJ2-3
CDR3: CASSVGGHHTDTQYF

length: 12
V: TRBV19
J: TRBJ2-5
CDR3: CASSIREETQYF

length: 14
V: TRBV11-2
J: TRBJ2-7
CDR3: CASSFSGVPYEQYF

length: 15
V: TRBV3-1
J: TRBJ2-7
CDR3: CASSQPLGGSYEQYF

length: 12
V: TRBV11-2
J: TRBJ2-3
CDR3: CASSQTALGQYF

length: 12
V: TRBV5-4
J: TRBJ2-7
CDR3: CASSLDTYEQYF

length: 13
V: TRBV7-2
J: TRBJ2-5
CDR3: CASSLTRRETQYF

length: 17
V: TRBV4-2
J: TRBJ2-3
CDR3: CASSQEGREFGTDTQYF

length: 12
V: TRBV29-1
J: TRBJ2-7
CDR3: CSVARTGYEQYF

length: 15
V: TRBV15
J: TRBJ2-1
CDR3: CATSRDRRGGNEQFF

length: 18
V: TRBV7-2
J: TRBJ2-5
CDR3: CASSVLGSRKTRGDTQYF

length: 15
V: TRBV6-1
J: TRBJ1-4
CDR3: CASSERTGRGEKLFF

length: 13
V: TRBV4-3
J: TRBJ1-1
CDR3: CASSQYRDVEAFF

length: 17
V: TRBV12-5
J: TRBJ2-3
CDR3: CASGSRYLGAAADTQYF

length: 12
V: TRBV29-1
J: TRBJ2-5
CDR3: CSVEAGGETQYF

length: 14
V: TRBV15
J: TRBJ1-2
CDR3: CATSLGHQFGGYTF

length: 14
V: TRBV20-1
J: TRBJ2-3
CDR3: CSAVAGMSTDTQYF

length: 12
V: TRBV12-3/TRBV12-4
J: TRBJ2-7
CDR3: CASSWGFGEQYF

length: 18
V: TRBV19
J: TRBJ2-3
CDR3: CASRPGRAWKPSTDTQYF

length: 12
V: TRBV10-2
J: TRBJ2-3
CDR3: CASSGTSATQYF

length: 15
V: TRBV6-1
J: TRBJ1-1
CDR3: CASSEAPGVNTEAFF

length: 15
V: TRBV30
J: TRBJ2-5
CDR3: CAWSSEGAKGETQYF

length: 14
V: TRBV6-1
J: TRBJ1-5
CDR3: CASSDDPSNQPQHF

length: 14
V: TRBV7-2
J: TRBJ1-1
CDR3: CASSRGVSKTEAFF

length: 14
V: TRBV5-1
J: TRBJ2-5
CDR3: CASSQGTGLETQYF

length: 12
V: TRBV18
J: TRBJ1-1
CDR3: CASSLDRGEAFF

length: 14
V: TRBV7-6
J: TRBJ2-5
CDR3: CASSLLAGLETQYF

length: 15
V: TRBV20-1
J: TRBJ2-1
CDR3: CSAPARGGGYNEQFF

length: 16
V: TRBV12-3/TRBV12-4
J: TRBJ2-2
CDR3: CASSSTGRWNTGELFF

length: 15
V: TRBV27
J: TRBJ2-7
CDR3: CASSAPRGPAYEQYF

length: 16
V: TRBV5-1
J: TRBJ2-3
CDR3: CASSRSGGQNTDTQYF

length: 15
V: TRBV3-1
J: TRBJ1-1
CDR3: CASSRSRVMNTEAFF

length: 16
V: TRBV18
J: TRBJ2-3
CDR3: CASSPRQTASTDTQYF

length: 11
V: TRBV9
J: TRBJ1-2
CDR3: CASSHSDGYTF

length: 15
V: TRBV6-5
J: TRBJ2-1
CDR3: CASSYPGLASNEQFF

length: 14
V: TRBV19
J: TRBJ1-5
CDR3: CASSPRIKDQPQHF

length: 14
V: TRBV9
J: TRBJ1-2
CDR3: CASSRGILSDGYTF